What follows describes a single TCR beta chain. No antigen is known for it. Base quality data are lacking; no much larger clone is found one base away. In Seattle, one collaborating source enrolled patients while the infection was active and tracked those patients longitudinally over the course of disease. The collaborating institutions used their own protocols to collect whole blood in K2EDTA tubes. Collaborator samples were shipped for TCRbeta analysis as frozen whole blood, isolated PBMCs, or DNA extracted from either sample type. The data are from a study of blood T cell repertoires in COVID-19 (dated by TCRdb to about 2020). At the level of the whole study: Samples from collaborators originated in the United States, Italy and Spain and spanned both the acute and convalescent phases of COVID-19. The prospective study material was composed of cDNA or gDNA derived from T cells, B-cell-depleted T cells, or PBMCs. Deeply sampled blood TCRbeta repertoires from subjects exposed to, actively infected with, or recovered from COVID-19 were included in the dataset. The repertoires were released in a freely available public database intended as a resource for research on the immune response to SARS-CoV-2. Samples were obtained from the ongoing ImmuneRACE study (first 160 participants) and from 1,254 subjects provided by 6 global collaborators. Nearly every sample came with metadata listing a de-identified subject ID, COVID-19 status, age in years and sex. Where available, HLA class I and class II types were obtained from metadata supplied by the sample provider rather than from assay-based typing.

What the study reported, not specific to this receptor: The quantity of clinical and demographic metadata differed by source and by participant and was supplied without curation.

From cysteine to phenylalanine, the CDR3 is 17 amino acids long. The DNA shown is the 51-base CDR3, in frame from base 1. V was cut back by 1 base and J by 0 bases, leaving a gap of 13 bases between them. For CDR1 and CDR2, the germline V gene lists SGHAT and FQNNGV. TCRbeta CDR3 regions were amplified from genomic DNA by means of the immunoSEQ Assay, a bias-controlled multiplex PCR. The published analysis was carried out like this. The number of nucleated cells in each sample was estimated from the amplification of reference gene primers within the assay. To quantify the absolute abundance of each unique TCRbeta CDR3 rearrangement, sequence reads were collapsed and filtered. Productive Simpson clonality was computed per sample as the square root of Simpson's diversity index over productive rearrangements. Drawn from immuneACCESS, this table holds only the in-frame rearrangements with V and J called that TCRdb kept. Clones are partly lost; checked studies trace under half to an unresolved V gene and leave the rest unexplained. That table furnishes V, J and clone size, whereas the DNA furnished D and trimming. This sample is represented by 390,000 or so clones; 70% to 90% of them were singletons. 10% of the sample is taken by the ten largest.

This chain is built from TRBV11-2 and TRBJ1-5; 5 matching bases give a weak D call of TRBD1. This receptor was obtained from a woman aged 25 to 39 with COVID-19, enrolled during active disease. Sample: peripheral blood. DNA sequence: TGTGCCAGCAGCTTAGCAGGGTCGGGTTATAGCAATCAGCCCCAGCATTTT. Its coded protein is CASSLAGSGYSNQPQHF.